The rows below give T cell receptor beta chains drawn from one sample of a study of cytotoxic CD8 clonotypes in ibrutinib-treated CLL. Assay used: immunoSEQ multiplex PCR; TCRdb lists only in-frame clones, some missing. The table has about 14,000 clones, roughly 76% seen once. The sequences come from PBMCs, collected before ibrutinib treatment. Every receptor here comes from a human donor with chronic lymphocytic leukemia. The CDR3 runs from the conserved cysteine through the conserved F or W. The D gene is left open where the match is weak. Rows may omit the clone size; those that give it use once, few, many or a size class.

DNA,CDR3,J,V,size,D
TGTGCCAGCCGGCCCCTTCCCGGGACGGCGGGCAATGAGCAGTTCTTC,CASRPLPGTAGNEQFF,TRBJ2-1,TRBV19,-,-
TGTGCCAGCAGCTTAGATCTTACAGATACGCAGTATTTT,CASSLDLTDTQYF,TRBJ2-3,TRBV11-2,-,-
TGTGCCAGCTCACCGGACACATCGAACACCGGGGAGCTGTTTTTT,CASSPDTSNTGELFF,TRBJ2-2,TRBV18,-,-
TGTGCCAGCAGCCACCGTAGGACCTACACAGATACGCAGTATTTT,CASSHRRTYTDTQYF,TRBJ2-3,TRBV6-5,-,-
TGTGCCAGCAGCTTAGCGGGAGGCGGGAGGCCCCGCGATACGCAGTATTTT,CASSLAGGGRPRDTQYF,TRBJ2-3,TRBV7-8,-,TRBD2
TGTGCCAGCAGCTCCCAGGTAGACACTGAAGCTTTCTTT,CASSSQVDTEAFF,TRBJ1-1,TRBV7-2,medium-sized,-
TGTGCCAGCAGCCTCGAGATCTCTGGGGCCAACGTCCTGACTTTC,CASSLEISGANVLTF,TRBJ2-6,TRBV7-6,-,-
TGTGCCAGCAGCCCCCGGACTAGCGGCCTCACAGATACGCAGTATTTT,CASSPRTSGLTDTQYF,TRBJ2-3,TRBV5-5,-,TRBD2
TGTGCCAGTAGTATACTCCTGCGGGACAGCACCTCCTACGAGCAGTACTTC,CASSILLRDSTSYEQYF,TRBJ2-7,TRBV19,-,-
TGCGCCAGCAGCCAAGCGGGGCCCTTGGAAGGCGAGCAGTACTTC,CASSQAGPLEGEQYF,TRBJ2-7,TRBV4-3,-,-
TGTGCCAGCAGCTTAGTAGGGGTGGGCTTGGATACGCAGTATTTT,CASSLVGVGLDTQYF,TRBJ2-3,TRBV7-2,-,-
TGTGCCAGCAGCTTAGCGATGGGGAACACTGAAGCTTTCTTT,CASSLAMGNTEAFF,TRBJ1-1,TRBV7-8,-,-
TGTGCCAGCAGTCTAGGACTCCACTTGGCCAATGAGCAGTTCTTC,CASSLGLHLANEQFF,TRBJ2-1,TRBV6-5,-,-
TGCGCCAGCAGCTTGGCGGGAAATTCACCCCTCCACTTT,CASSLAGNSPLHF,TRBJ1-6,TRBV5-1,once,-
TGTGCCAGCAGTGCGCGGACTAGCGGGGGGGCCGGCGATGAGCAGTTCTTC,CASSARTSGGAGDEQFF,TRBJ2-1,TRBV6-4,-,TRBD2
TGCGCCAGCAGTGGCCACAACAGGGGAACCTACGAGCAGTACTTC,CASSGHNRGTYEQYF,TRBJ2-7,TRBV23-1,-,TRBD1
TGTGCCAGCAGTTTAAGGGCGCGGAGTTATGAAAAACTGTTTTTT,CASSLRARSYEKLFF,TRBJ1-4,TRBV28,-,-
TGTGCCAGCAGCCCCCCGTCGGGTACGCAGTATTTT,CASSPPSGTQYF,TRBJ2-3,TRBV7-3,-,-
TGTGCCAGCAGCCCGACGGGGCCCCGTGAAGCTTTCTTT,CASSPTGPREAFF,TRBJ1-1,TRBV7-2,-,-
TGTGCCAGCAGCCAATCCGGGGGGGGGTCCAATCAGCCCCAGCATTTT,CASSQSGGGSNQPQHF,TRBJ1-5,TRBV4-2,-,-
TGTGCCAGCACCCACAGGGGCGCCCATAGTAAGCCCCAGCATTTT,CASTHRGAHSKPQHF,TRBJ1-5,TRBV6-4,-,TRBD1
TGTGCCAGCAGCTTAGCTGGCGGCGAGCAGTTCTTC,CASSLAGGEQFF,TRBJ2-1,TRBV7-2,few,-
TGTGCCAGCAGCCCAGTGGCGGTGCTAGCGGGGCAAGAGACCCAGTACTTC,CASSPVAVLAGQETQYF,TRBJ2-5,TRBV11-2,-,TRBD2
TGTGCCAGCAGCCAAGGTGGCGGGGAGCTGTTTTTT,CASSQGGGELFF,TRBJ2-2,TRBV4-2,-,-
TGTGCCAGCACCCCGGGGGGCTCGTCCAACAATGAGCAGTTCTTC,CASTPGGSSNNEQFF,TRBJ2-1,TRBV11-3,few,-
TGTGCCAGCAGCTCGTATAGCAATCAGCCCCAGCATTTT,CASSSYSNQPQHF,TRBJ1-5,TRBV7-2,-,-
TGTGCCAGCAGCCGCACAGGGGTGGGGGAGCAGTACTTC,CASSRTGVGEQYF,TRBJ2-7,TRBV7-6,-,TRBD1
TGTGCCAGCAGTAACCCCCCAGCTGGCACAGATACGCAGTATTTT,CASSNPPAGTDTQYF,TRBJ2-3,TRBV6-6,-,-
TGTGCCAGCAGCCCGGGGGGCCGCGTCGAGCAGTACTTC,CASSPGGRVEQYF,TRBJ2-7,TRBV4-2,-,-
TGTGCCAGCGCACCAAGCGGGGGGGCGAGGACCGGGGAGCTGTTTTTT,CASAPSGGARTGELFF,TRBJ2-2,TRBV6-4,-,TRBD2
TGTGCCTGGGGAGTAGCCTACGAGCAGTACTTC,CAWGVAYEQYF,TRBJ2-7,TRBV30,-,-
TGCGCCAGCAGCCAAGTTGGGGGCTGGGGGACCGGGGAGCTGTTTTTT,CASSQVGGWGTGELFF,TRBJ2-2,TRBV4-3,-,-
TGTGCCAGCAGTTTAATTCGTAAATCGGGGACCGGGGAGCTGTTTTTT,CASSLIRKSGTGELFF,TRBJ2-2,TRBV28,-,-
TGTGCCAGCAGTCCCGACAGTTCTTATGGCTACACCTTC,CASSPDSSYGYTF,TRBJ1-2,TRBV5-4,few,-
TGCAGCGCTACGGACAGGACTAATGAAAAACTGTTTTTT,CSATDRTNEKLFF,TRBJ1-4,TRBV29-1,-,TRBD1
TGTGCCAGCAGCCAAGTGACAGGGGGCCACACTGAAGCTTTCTTT,CASSQVTGGHTEAFF,TRBJ1-1,TRBV14,few,TRBD1
TGTGCCAGCAGCTTTGGGGGCGGGGAGCTGTTTTTT,CASSFGGGELFF,TRBJ2-2,TRBV5-8,-,-
TGCGCCAGCAGCCAGCTTTTTTCCGCCGAGCAGGGGGTGAGCTCTGGAAACACCATATATTTT,CASSQLFSAEQGVSSGNTIYF,TRBJ1-3,TRBV4-3,-,TRBD1
TGTGCCATCAGGGATCTAGCGGCCAGCACAGATACGCAGTATTTT,CAIRDLAASTDTQYF,TRBJ2-3,TRBV10-3,-,TRBD2
TGTGCCAGCCGACAGACCGGGGGCACTGAAGCTTTCTTT,CASRQTGGTEAFF,TRBJ1-1,TRBV25-1,-,-
TGTGCCATCAGTGAGACCGGACAGGGATACGAGCAGTACTTC,CAISETGQGYEQYF,TRBJ2-7,TRBV10-3,-,TRBD1
TGTGCCAGCAGCCGACAGGGGGGGGATACGCAGTATTTT,CASSRQGGDTQYF,TRBJ2-3,TRBV7-2,-,TRBD1
TGTGCCAGCAGCCACCCCGGCCCCCTAGCCAAAAACATTCAGTACTTC,CASSHPGPLAKNIQYF,TRBJ2-4,TRBV11-2,-,-
TGTGCCAGCAGCACCTACCCCGGGACCCAGCAGTACTTC,CASSTYPGTQQYF,TRBJ2-7,TRBV7-3,-,-
TGTGCCAGTAGTGGGCAGGCCCAAGAGACCCAGTACTTC,CASSGQAQETQYF,TRBJ2-5,TRBV19,-,-
TGTGCCAGCTCACCAGAGGGACAGGGGTTCGCTGAAGCTTTCTTT,CASSPEGQGFAEAFF,TRBJ1-1,TRBV18,-,TRBD1
TGTGCCAGCACGGCCCCGCCCGGACAGGGTGGCTATGGCTACACCTTC,CASTAPPGQGGYGYTF,TRBJ1-2,TRBV9,few,TRBD1
TGTGCCAGCAGTTTACCGGGACTACCCACTGAAGCTTTCTTT,CASSLPGLPTEAFF,TRBJ1-1,TRBV28,-,-
TGTGCCAGCAGTGAATTCGCTTGGGGGGAGCTGTTTTTT,CASSEFAWGELFF,TRBJ2-2,TRBV25-1,-,-
TGTGCCAGCAGCTTAGGACAGAGGAACAATGAGCAGTTCTTC,CASSLGQRNNEQFF,TRBJ2-1,TRBV7-8,-,-